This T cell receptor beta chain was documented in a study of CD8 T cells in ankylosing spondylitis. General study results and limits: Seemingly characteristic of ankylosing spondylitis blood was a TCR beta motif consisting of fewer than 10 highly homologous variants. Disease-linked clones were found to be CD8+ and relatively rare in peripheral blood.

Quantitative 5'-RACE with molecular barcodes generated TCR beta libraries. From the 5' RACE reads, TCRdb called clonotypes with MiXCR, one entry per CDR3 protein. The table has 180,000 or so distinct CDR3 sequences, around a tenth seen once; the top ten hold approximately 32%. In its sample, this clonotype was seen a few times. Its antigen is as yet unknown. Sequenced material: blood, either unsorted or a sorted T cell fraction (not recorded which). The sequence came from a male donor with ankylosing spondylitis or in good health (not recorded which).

Here the CDR3 reads CATGEEVQYF. For the CDR3, the DNA is TGTGCCACCGGCGAAGAGGTGCAGTACTTC. The chain joins TRBV10-3 to TRBJ2-7; D unresolved. Deletions cut 10 bases from V and 9 bases from J, with 13 bases between. The V gene's germline CDR1 is ENHRY and CDR2 SYGVKD. The CDR3 has 10 residues.